This T cell receptor beta chain was captured in a study of CD8+CD57+ T cells in acquired aplastic anemia. About the study: DNA recovered from sorted CD4+ and CD8+ cells had a mean of approximately 3 ug. Healthy donor sequencing depth: 9.5 million to 10.8 million CD4+, some 11 million CD8+ reads. Whole-study results and caveats: No significant difference in CD8+ Simpson's diversity was found between patients and controls. Found in both controls and patients were 25 to 35 CD8+ CDR3 sequences.

TCR beta VDJ and CDR3 profiles were obtained from a genomic DNA template. MiXCR, applied by TCRdb to the reads, yields one record per CDR3 protein. The data show around 140,000 distinct CDR3 sequences, roughly two fifths seen once. This clonotype was seen many times. What it recognizes is unknown. This could be a read error, since a much larger clone is one nucleotide away. Germline V gene data show CDR1 as KGHDR and CDR2 as SFDVKD. With V trimmed by 9 bases and J by 8 bases, 10 bases remained unmatched. This CDR3 is 14 amino acids long. This TCR was recovered from a human donor in good health, serving as a control. The chain uses TRBV24-1 and TRBJ2-1; 9 bases are a match to TRBD2. Sequenced input: sorted CD4+, CD8+, or CD8+CD57+ T cells (not recorded which) from PBMCs. For the CDR3, the DNA is TGTGCCACCGCGCGGGAGGGCCAGCAAGATGAGCAGTTCTTC. Translation gives CATAREGQQDEQFF.